This TCR beta chain appears in the sequencing data of a study of blood T cell repertoires in COVID-19. Study details: T cells, B-cell-depleted T cells, or PBMCs supplied cDNA or gDNA.

This clone came up once. This table comes from immunoSEQ multiplex PCR, and its TCRdb copy is limited to in-frame clones, with some not included. This sample has around 300,000 clones; approximately 89% occur once, and the top ten carry about 5.7%. Resolution of symptoms, clearance, or two negative PCRs was present in recovered Cohort 3 donors. Germline CDR1 reads MNHEY; CDR2 reads SMNVEV (reference sequence). V gave up 5 bases and J gave up 8 bases, with 24 bases separating them. The CDR3 has 17 residues. Sequences were obtained from PBMCs or T cells enriched from blood (not recorded which). This chain connects TRBV27 to TRBJ1-4; D not certain. The TCR was taken from a woman in her thirties who had recovered from COVID-19. CDR3 loop: CASSPTYDTSSLEKLFF. CDR3 bases: TGTGCCAGCAGTCCAACGTACGACACATCCAGCCTGGAAAAACTGTTTTTT.